Given below is one T cell receptor beta chain in context. What antigen it recognizes has not been identified. The sample holds no much larger clone one base away, and base qualities are not on file. The sample comes from a study of OX40 agonist ivuxolimab in advanced cancers. Describing the broader study: The costimulatory receptor OX40 (CD134) was targeted by ivuxolimab, a fully human IgG2 agonistic monoclonal antibody. Intravenous ivuxolimab was administered to patients every 2 weeks at six dose levels: 0.01, 0.1, 0.3, 1.5, 3 and 10 mg/kg. Among the roughly 52 dose-escalation patients, approximately 20 had hepatocellular carcinoma, some 15 melanoma, 9 renal cell carcinoma and 9 head and neck cancer. The dose-escalation cohort was 82.7% male with a mean age of roughly 60 years, ranging from roughly 20 to 80. Patients were allowed to have had prior anti-PD-1, anti-PD-L1 or anti-CTLA-4 therapy, and approximately 43% of the dose-escalation patients had previously received checkpoint inhibitors. Partial responses were achieved by three dose-escalation patients, of whom one had hepatocellular carcinoma and two had cutaneous melanoma. The point of sequencing TCRbeta in the periphery was to test whether ivuxolimab changed TCR sequence diversity and drove clonal T-cell expansion. The paper reports the monotherapy dose-escalation portion (N of about 52 patients) of the phase I ivuxolimab trial. The research as a whole found: Low levels of normalized T-cell clonal expansion were also seen in some nonresponding patients. In partial responders in the 0.1-3.0 mg/kg groups, normalized peripheral clonal expansion was found to be among the lowest, especially among CD8+ T cells. The antigen specificity of the clonally expanded peripheral T cells was not determined. After ivuxolimab, expanded clones were on average more numerous among CD8+ T cells than among CD4+ T cells. At doses from 0.1 to 3.0 mg/kg, clonal expansion was seen in both CD4+ and CD8+ blood T cells between baseline and week 6.

To sequence the TCRbeta CDR3 region, genomic DNA was isolated from the sorted cells. TCRbeta CDR3 regions were sequenced using the immunoSEQ Assay. Not all clones reach the TCRdb copy of this immuneACCESS table, which keeps in-frame sequences only. Checked studies attribute under half of the gap to unresolved V genes and leave the rest unexplained. Recorded for this sample are 55,000 to 70,000 clones; about 93% of them occurred a single time. 7.6% of the sample belongs to the ten largest clones. The trial excluded patients who had a history of autoimmune disease or were on systemic immunosuppression. Peripheral blood for TCR sequencing was drawn from every dose cohort at baseline, at cycle 4 day 1 and at cycle 7 day 1. Samples came from an open-label, multicenter, first-in-human phase I dose-escalation trial of ivuxolimab. Adults with locally advanced or metastatic head and neck squamous cell, hepatocellular, melanoma or renal cell carcinoma were enrolled in the trial. CD4+ and CD8+ T cells were sorted separately from peripheral blood before TCR sequencing.

Including cysteine and phenylalanine, the CDR3 has 15 amino acids. The only DNA kept is the CDR3, 45 bases in frame from the first base. V drops 1 base and J drops 1 base, leaving 10 bases in between. CDR1 and CDR2 (LGHNA, YNFKEQ) derive from the germline V gene. Source: CD4+ or CD8+ T cells sorted from blood, taken in a trial of the OX40 agonist ivuxolimab. The V and J segments used are TRBV4-2 and TRBJ1-1; confidence is insufficient to name the D gene. The TCR sequence derives from an adult with an advanced solid tumor such as melanoma, head and neck, liver or kidney cancer. The CDR3 in this case is CASSQGRGKNTEAFF. The sequenced DNA: TGTGCCAGCAGCCAAGGCCGCGGAAAGAACACTGAAGCTTTCTTT.